The text below deals with one T cell receptor beta chain. As yet, its antigen is unknown. The data originate from a study of cytomegalovirus exposure and HLA in healthy donors. Study-level results: Among donors in an Asian-associated ancestry cluster, a later analysis reportedly found fewer N-insertions than the roughly 680-donor mean. Common viral pathogens were later found to be apparently linked to several of the most significant clusters. Most of the TCR beta V segments (in an earlier analysis) were productive either about 87% or about 30% of the time.

Vbeta (60) and Jbeta (13) primers were used in the PCR. Using immunoSEQ multiplex PCR, the repertoire was profiled, and TCRdb retains in-frame clones only, with some absent. The repertoire holds about 140,000 clones, over 70% seen once, with around 5% in the top ten. Deletions cut 4 bases from V and 4 bases from J, with 18 bases between. Germline CDR1 SGHDT, CDR2 YYEEEE. This CDR3 has 16 residues. This TCR was recovered from a male donor in good health and CMV-seronegative. The specimen sequenced was PBMCs. This sequence joins TRBV5-6 and TRBJ1-5, with D possibly being TRBD1 (5 bases). Here the CDR3 reads CASSLGERGFNQPQHF. For the CDR3, the DNA is TGTGCCAGCAGCCTGGGGGAGCGGGGATTTAATCAGCCCCAGCATTTT.